The T cell receptor (beta chain) under discussion was sequenced for a study of human T cells and chemical hapten exposure. Whole-study context: A roughly 2 cm by roughly 2 cm inner upper arm patch received 2% DPC for sensitization. Women made up most patients, who had alopecia areata, totalis or universalis.

Trimming at V came to 8 bases and at J to 5 bases, leaving 12 bases not matched to a gene. CDR1 MNHEY and CDR2 SVGEGT come from the germline V gene. CDR3 length: 14 residues. For the library, individual cDNA molecules each received unique molecular identifiers. Using its own MiXCR run on the RACE reads, TCRdb lists one record per CDR3 protein. The table lists about 52,000 distinct CDR3 sequences, roughly 9% of them singletons. This clonotype was counted a few times. The antigen remains unidentified. Time point: pre-sensitization, week 0. Sample treatment: therapeutic diphenylcyclopropenone sensitization with weekly scalp DPC. The template was total RNA from unfractionated whole blood. Broader study findings: DPC sensitization produced no change in TCRs with frequency above 1 in 1000.

This clonotype was sampled from a young woman with alopecia areata. Some clones in this sample may be carry-over from other donors' samples. The sample consisted of whole blood, taken in connection with sensitization to the hapten diphenylcyclopropenone (DPC). The rearrangement uses TRBV6-2 or TRBV6-3 and TRBJ2-7; 7 nucleotides match TRBD2. The CDR3 nucleotides read TGTGCCAGCGGGGAACCGGGAGGAAGCAACGAGCAGTACTTC. It codes for CASGEPGGSNEQYF.